Described below is a single T cell receptor beta chain sequence and its context. Its antigen is unidentified. The CDR3 covers 14 residues. V lost 6 bases and J 5 bases, leaving 14 bases between the germline ends. Germline V gene sequence: CDR1 SNHLY, CDR2 FYNNEI. These data come from a study of Graves' ophthalmopathy and Graves' hyperthyroidism. Study as a whole: The blood sample was drawn at first diagnosis and before any treatment.

Using RNA transcripts, the TCR beta CDR3 regions were amplified. First-round RT-PCR used HTBI primers; second-round multiplex PCR followed. TCRdb called the multiplex PCR reads again in MiXCR, with one record for every CDR3 protein. The sample includes approximately 700,000 distinct CDR3 sequences, over 40% of them seen just once. Study observations and caveats: The model flagged ophthalmopathy progression at over 60% sensitivity and 72% to 75% specificity. Most thyroid-expanded clonotypes exceeding 0.001 frequency were also found in blood. Discrimination between ophthalmopathy and stable hyperthyroidism by a 13-signature model showed about 85% sensitivity and more than 65% specificity.

The sample taken for sequencing was peripheral blood. This sequence originates from an adult man with Graves' ophthalmopathy. This sequence joins TRBV2 and TRBJ1-5, with D perhaps matching TRBD1 (5 bases). The CDR3 coding sequence is TGTGCCAGCAGACGCCGGGACCTTCATCAGCCCCAGCATTTT. Translation: CASRRRDLHQPQHF.